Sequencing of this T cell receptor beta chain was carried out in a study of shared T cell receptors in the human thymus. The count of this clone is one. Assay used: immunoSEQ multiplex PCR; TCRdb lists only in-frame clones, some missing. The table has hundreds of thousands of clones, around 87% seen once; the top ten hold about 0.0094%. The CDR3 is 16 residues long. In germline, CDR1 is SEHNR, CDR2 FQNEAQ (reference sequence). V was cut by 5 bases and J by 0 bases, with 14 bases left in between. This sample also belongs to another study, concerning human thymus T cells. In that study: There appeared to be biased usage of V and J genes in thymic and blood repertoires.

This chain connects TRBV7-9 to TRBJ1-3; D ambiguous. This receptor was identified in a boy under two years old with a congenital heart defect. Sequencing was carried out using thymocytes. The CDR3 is CASSPPTPDSGNTIYF. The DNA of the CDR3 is TGTGCCAGCAGCCCCCCGACTCCCGACTCTGGAAACACCATATATTTT. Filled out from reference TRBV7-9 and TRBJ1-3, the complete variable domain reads DTGVSQNPRHKITKRGQNVTFRCDPISEHNRLYWYRQTLGQGPEFLTYFQNEAQLEKSRLLSDRFSAERPKGSFSTLEIQRTEQGDSAMYLCASSPPTPDSGNTIYFGEGSWLTVV.